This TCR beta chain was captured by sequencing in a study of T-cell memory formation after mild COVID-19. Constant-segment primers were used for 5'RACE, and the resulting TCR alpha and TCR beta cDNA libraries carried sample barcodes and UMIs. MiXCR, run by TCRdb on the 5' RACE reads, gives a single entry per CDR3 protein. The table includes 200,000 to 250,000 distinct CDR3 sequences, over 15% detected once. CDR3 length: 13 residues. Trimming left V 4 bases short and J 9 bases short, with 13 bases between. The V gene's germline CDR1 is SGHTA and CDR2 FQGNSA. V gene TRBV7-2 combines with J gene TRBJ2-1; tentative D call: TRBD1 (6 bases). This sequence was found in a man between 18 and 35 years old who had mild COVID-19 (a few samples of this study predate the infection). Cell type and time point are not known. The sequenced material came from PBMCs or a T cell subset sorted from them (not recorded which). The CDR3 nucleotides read TGTGCCAGCAGCTCATTAGGACAGTCTGAGCAGTTCTTC. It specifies CASSSLGQSEQFF.